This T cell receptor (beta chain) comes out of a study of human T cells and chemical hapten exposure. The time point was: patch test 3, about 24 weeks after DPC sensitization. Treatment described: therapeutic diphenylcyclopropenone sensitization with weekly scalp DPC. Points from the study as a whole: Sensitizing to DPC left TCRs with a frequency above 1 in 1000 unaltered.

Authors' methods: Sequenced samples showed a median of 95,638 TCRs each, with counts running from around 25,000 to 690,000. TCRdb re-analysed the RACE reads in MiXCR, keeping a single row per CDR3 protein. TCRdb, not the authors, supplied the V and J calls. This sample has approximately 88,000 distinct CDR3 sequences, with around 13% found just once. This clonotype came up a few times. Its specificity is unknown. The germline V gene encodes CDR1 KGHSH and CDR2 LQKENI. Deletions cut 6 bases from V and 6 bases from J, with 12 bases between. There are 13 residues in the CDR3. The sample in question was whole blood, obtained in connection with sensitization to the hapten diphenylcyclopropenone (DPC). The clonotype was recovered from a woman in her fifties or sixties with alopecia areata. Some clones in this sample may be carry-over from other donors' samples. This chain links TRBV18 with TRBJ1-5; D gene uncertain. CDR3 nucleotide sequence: TGTGCCAGCTCGCCAAAGGGCGGTCAGCCCCAGCATTTT. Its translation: CASSPKGGQPQHF.